Here is one T cell receptor beta chain with its context. Seattle enrolled patients during active infection and tracked them longitudinally. This sample is drawn from a study of blood T cell repertoires in COVID-19. Method: immunoSEQ multiplex PCR; TCRdb's copy keeps in-frame clones and lacks some. Of 79,000 or so clones in the sample, 80% to 90% were seen once. Trimming cost V 4 bases and J 1 base; bases outside gene matches: 6. The CDR3 has 15 amino acids. Germline lookup yields CDR1 ENHRY and CDR2 SYGVKD. Sequenced material: peripheral blood. V and J are TRBV10-3 and TRBJ1-2, with 7 bases matching TRBD1. This clonotype originated in a man aged 55 to 70 with COVID-19, enrolled during active disease. CDR3 bases: TGTGCCATCAGTGCCCCAGGGGGGAGTAACTATGGCTACACCTTC. Translated: CAISAPGGSNYGYTF.